The 26 T cell receptor beta chains listed next were all sequenced from one sample in a study of multiple sclerosis patients with progressive multifocal leukoencephalopathy. Data came from immunoSEQ multiplex PCR; TCRdb stores just in-frame clones and leaves some out. The table lists some 28,000 clones, nearly 90% of them singletons. Time point meaning: approximately 12 months of natalizumab therapy. Sequenced material: PBMCs, taken from a patient treated with natalizumab. All receptors derive from a human donor with multiple sclerosis.

This clone has just one count. This CDR3 is CASSWGKDGEQYF. The CDR3 bases are TGTGCCAGCAGTTGGGGGAAAGACGGCGAGCAGTACTTC. The gene calls are TRBV6-5 and TRBJ2-7; D tentatively reads TRBD1 or TRBD2 (5 bases each). The germline gives CDR1 MNHEY, CDR2 SVGAGI. The CDR3 is made up of 13 amino acids. V lost 4 bases, J lost 6 bases, and 13 bases lay in between.

This chain links TRBV25-1 with TRBJ2-6; D unresolved. Germline assignment: CDR1 MGHDK and CDR2 SYGVNS. The V end was cut by 3 bases, the J end by 0 bases, with 6 bases between. This CDR3 spans 15 amino acids. The CDR3 DNA is TGTGCCAGCAGTGATTTAAGCTCTGGGGCCAACGTCCTGACTTTC. Amino acids: CASSDLSSGANVLTF.

V gene TRBV7-6 combines with J gene TRBJ1-1; D might be TRBD1 (5 bases). CDR1 is SGHVS and CDR2 is FNYEAQ in the germline V gene. The V end lost 1 base, the J end lost 4 bases, and 7 bases lay between the germline ends. This CDR3 spans 13 amino acids. CDR3 sequence reads: CASSLGGVTEAFF. As DNA, the CDR3 is TGTGCCAGCAGCTTAGGAGGGGTCACTGAAGCTTTCTTT. Variable domain in full (rest from reference TRBV7-6 and TRBJ1-1): GAGVSQSPRYKVTKRGQDVALRCDPISGHVSLYWYRQALGQGPEFLTYFNYEAQQDKSGLPNDRFSAERPEGSISTLTIQRTEQRDSAMYRCASSLGGVTEAFFGQGTRLTVV.

This rearrangement joins TRBV11-3 to TRBJ2-3; 7 nucleotides agree with TRBD2. CDR1 SGHNT and CDR2 YENEEA come from the germline V gene. The CDR3 covers 17 residues. The V and J ends lost 4 bases and 1 base, in that order; junction bases with no gene match: 11. CDR3 residues: CASSSGSASGGTDTQYF. The CDR3 DNA reads as TGTGCCAGCAGCTCCGGGTCGGCTAGCGGTGGCACAGATACGCAGTATTTT.

The chain recombines TRBV4-2 with TRBJ1-5, with D perhaps TRBD1 (5 bases). The length of the CDR3 is 16 residues. Trimming pared 3 bases from V and 3 bases from J, leaving 15 bases between. Germline CDR1 LGHNA, CDR2 YNFKEQ. The CDR3 DNA is TGTGCCAGCAGCCAGTCACAAGGGACCTTCAATCAGCCCCAGCATTTT. Its protein product is CASSQSQGTFNQPQHF.

The chain combines TRBV7-2 with TRBJ2-2; the D is unclear. The CDR3 covers 15 residues. Looked up from germline, CDR1 is SGHTA and CDR2 is FQGNSA. V was cut by 2 bases and J by 4 bases, with 11 bases left in between. DNA for the CDR3: TGTGCCAGCAGCTTATGGCTGTCGGCCACCGGGGAGCTGTTTTTT. As protein: CASSLWLSATGELFF.

This chain uses TRBV28 with TRBJ2-7; 7 bases match TRBD1. The V gene's germline CDR1 is MDHEN and CDR2 SYDVKM. The CDR3 consists of 15 residues. Germline trimming cut 5 bases from V and 0 bases from J; bases unmatched to any gene: 7. The CDR3 DNA reads TGTGCCAGCAGTGGGAAGACAGGGTTCTCCTACGAGCAGTACTTC. Encoded protein: CASSGKTGFSYEQYF.

This clone was seen just once. The chain carries TRBV19 and TRBJ1-1, with D possibly being TRBD1 (6 bases). The CDR3 totals 14 residues. Per germline, CDR1 LNHDA and CDR2 SQIVND (reference sequence). V lost 5 bases to trimming and J lost 1 base, with 11 bases between them. The CDR3 region is CASSPTGANTEAFF. The CDR3 DNA is TGTGCCAGTAGTCCCACGGGGGCGAACACTGAAGCTTTCTTT.

The chain joins TRBV15 to TRBJ1-2; D possibly corresponds to TRBD1 (6 bases). Germline CDR1 reads LNHNV; CDR2 reads YYDKDF (reference sequence). This CDR3 spans 15 amino acids. V gave up 5 bases and J gave up 4 bases, with 17 bases separating them. In nucleotides, the CDR3 is TGTGCCACCAGCGCACGAACGGGACACCTCTATGGCTACACCTTC. This codes for CATSARTGHLYGYTF.

This rearrangement joins TRBV18 to TRBJ2-1, with D possibly called TRBD1 or TRBD2 (5 bases each). The CDR3 is 17 residues long. CDR1 KGHSH and CDR2 LQKENI come from the germline V gene. Trimming stripped 6 bases from V and 5 bases from J, with 23 bases between. The CDR3 coding sequence is TGTGCCAGCTCTAAAGGACTCGTGGGGCTACGGGACAATGAGCAGTTCTTC. Translated, it gives CASSKGLVGLRDNEQFF.

V gene TRBV19 combines with J gene TRBJ2-2; maybe TRBD1 (6 bases). The CDR3 totals 16 residues. V lost 8 bases and J 6 bases, leaving 22 bases between the germline ends. In germline, CDR1 is LNHDA, CDR2 SQIVND (reference sequence). CDR3 sequence reads: CASLGQLVPKAGELFF. The CDR3 nucleotides read TGTGCCAGTCTAGGACAGTTGGTTCCGAAGGCCGGGGAGCTGTTTTTT.

This clone was seen a single time. This chain connects TRBV11-2 to TRBJ1-1, with D unresolved. CDR3 length: 16 residues. Per the germline V gene, CDR1 is SGHAT and CDR2 is FQNNGV. With 5 bases removed from V and 0 bases from J, the gap between germline ends came to 16 bases. The CDR3 nucleotides are TGTGCCAGCAGCATCGCGGGGTCAAGGTTGAACACTGAAGCTTTCTTT. This translates into CASSIAGSRLNTEAFF. The full variable domain, in which reference TRBV11-2 and TRBJ1-1 provide the parts outside the CDR3, is EAGVAQSPRYKIIEKRQSVAFWCNPISGHATLYWYQQILGQGPKLLIQFQNNGVVDDSQLPKDRFSAERLKGVDSTLKIQPAKLEDSAVYLCASSIAGSRLNTEAFFGQGTRLTVV.

As DNA, the CDR3 is TGTGCCAGCAGCTTAGTTCCCGGTATCATGGACACCATATATTTT. Protein sequence: CASSLVPGIMDTIYF. V usage is TRBV7-8 and J usage is TRBJ1-3; D is ambiguous. The germline V gene has CDR1 SGHVS and CDR2 FQNEAQ. V gave up 1 base and J gave up 8 bases, with 15 bases separating them. The CDR3 spans 15 residues. The full variable domain, its missing parts supplied by reference TRBV7-8 and TRBJ1-3, is GAGVSQSPRYKVAKRGQDVALRCDPISGHVSLFWYQQALGQGPEFLTYFQNEAQLDKSGLPSDRFFAERPEGSVSTLKIQRTQQEDSAVYLCASSLVPGIMDTIYFGEGSWLTVV.

The chain carries TRBV6-5 and TRBJ1-2, with D unclear. Germline CDR1 and CDR2: MNHEY and SVGAGI. The V gene lost 6 bases and the J gene lost 1 base, with 6 bases spanning the gap. The length of the CDR3 is 12 residues. In DNA, the CDR3 is TGTGCCAGCAGGCCAATTAACTATGGCTACACCTTC. It codes for CASRPINYGYTF.

The chain joins TRBV5-4 to TRBJ2-3; 7 bases agree with TRBD2. V shed 5 bases and J 1 base; nucleotides not matched to a gene: 10. The CDR3 has 16 residues. Germline assignment: CDR1 SGHNT and CDR2 YYREEE (reference sequence). The CDR3 here is CASSPGTKSGTDTQYF. CDR3 in DNA: TGTGCCAGCAGTCCCGGGACTAAATCCGGCACAGATACGCAGTATTTT.

This clone was observed once. CDR3 in DNA: TGTGCCAGCAGTCCCCGCGGGCCAGCGGATGGCTACACCTTC. Amino acids: CASSPRGPADGYTF. This chain links TRBV2 with TRBJ1-2; no definite D call. The CDR3 runs 14 residues. Germline V CDR1 and CDR2: SNHLY, FYNNEI. V lost 5 bases and J 6 bases, leaving 16 bases between the germline ends.

V usage is TRBV6-6 and J usage is TRBJ1-1; tentative D call: TRBD1 (5 bases). This CDR3 has 13 residues. The germline V and J ends were trimmed by 6 bases and 5 bases, with 13 bases remaining between them. Germline CDR1 MNHNY, CDR2 SVGAGI (reference sequence). The CDR3 loop reads CASSQSTGTEAFF. The CDR3 DNA is TGTGCCAGCAGCCAATCAACAGGTACTGAAGCTTTCTTT.

The CDR3 coding sequence is TGTGCCAGTAGTATAGGGACAGGGTACAATCAGCCCCAGCATTTT. It specifies CASSIGTGYNQPQHF. V usage is TRBV19 and J usage is TRBJ1-5; TRBD1 aligns across 8 bases. The CDR3 length is 15 residues. Trimming removed 1 base from V and 3 bases from J; junction bases left unmatched: 2. The germline CDR1 and CDR2 sequences are LNHDA and SQIVND (reference sequence).

The chain couples TRBV19 to TRBJ1-5; 11 nucleotides line up with TRBD1. The length of the CDR3 is 13 residues. V shed 6 bases and J 6 bases; nucleotides not matched to a gene: 1. The germline V gene encodes CDR1 LNHDA and CDR2 SQIVND (reference sequence). The CDR3 sequence: CASRGTGGQPQHF. The CDR3 DNA follows: TGTGCCAGTAGGGGGACAGGGGGTCAGCCCCAGCATTTT.

As DNA, the CDR3 is TGTGCCAGCAGTTTAGATAGCTCTGGGGCCAACGTCCTGACTTTC. Its protein is CASSLDSSGANVLTF. The genes are TRBV5-8 and TRBJ2-6; D remains ambiguous. Germline CDR1 reads SGHTS; CDR2 reads YDEGEE. CDR3 length: 15 amino acids. Between the trimmed V and J ends, which lost 5 bases and 0 bases, there was a span of 9 bases.

This clone occurred once. The rearrangement uses TRBV7-9 and TRBJ2-1; D unresolved. Trimming took 8 bases from V and 4 from J, leaving 3 bases between them. The CDR3 extends over 10 amino acids. CDR1 is SEHNR and CDR2 is FQNEAQ in the germline V gene (reference sequence). CDR3 loop: CASAYNEQFF. The DNA for the CDR3 is TGTGCCAGCGCTTACAATGAGCAGTTCTTC. Full variable domain (rest looked up from reference TRBV7-9 and TRBJ2-1): DTGVSQNPRHKITKRGQNVTFRCDPISEHNRLYWYRQTLGQGPEFLTYFQNEAQLEKSRLLSDRFSAERPKGSFSTLEIQRTEQGDSAMYLCASAYNEQFFGPGTRLTVL.

A word on this clone: Other DNA sequences in the sample encode the same CDR3. The V gene is TRBV27, the J gene TRBJ1-6, with unresolved D. The CDR3 is made up of 14 amino acids. The germline V gene has CDR1 MNHEY and CDR2 SMNVEV (reference sequence). V was shortened by 6 bases and J by 7 bases, with 13 bases between the two germline ends. The DNA for the CDR3 is TGTGCCAGCAGACTCCCAGAGCACAATTCACCCCTCCACTTT. Protein product: CASRLPEHNSPLHF.

The chain couples TRBV7-9 to TRBJ1-5, with D perhaps TRBD1 (5 bases). The CDR3 contains 14 residues. The germline gives CDR1 SEHNR, CDR2 FQNEAQ (reference sequence). Trimming cost V 3 bases and J 7 bases, with 13 bases left between them. The CDR3 DNA follows: TGTGCCAGCAGCTTTGGGGACCGCGGACAGCCCCAGCATTTT. Encoded protein: CASSFGDRGQPQHF.

The J gene is TRBJ1-5, the V gene TRBV6-1; D remains ambiguous. Trimming left V 6 bases short and J 2 bases short, with 14 bases between. Germline V CDR1 and CDR2: MNHNS, SASEGT. CDR3 length: 15 amino acids. CDR3 in amino acids: CASSPGTVGNQPQHF. DNA of the CDR3: TGTGCCAGCAGCCCCGGCACAGTCGGCAATCAGCCCCAGCATTTT.

With respect to this clone: One end of the junction fails to match germline, which may point to a read error. The chain couples TRBV7-3 to TRBJ1-2; 8 bases are a match to TRBD1. Per germline, CDR1 SGHTA and CDR2 FQGTGA. CDR3 size: 16 residues. CDR3 protein: CASSLTSGQALYGYTF. For the CDR3, the DNA is TGTGCCAGCAGCCTAACGTCGGGACAGGCCCTCTATGGCTACACCTTC.

This chain uses TRBV5-6 with TRBJ2-2; 9 positions agree with TRBD1. This CDR3 spans 14 amino acids. Unmatched junction bases numbered 4, after V lost 4 bases and J lost 6 bases. Per the germline V gene, CDR1 is SGHDT and CDR2 is YYEEEE. In DNA form, the CDR3 reads TGTGCCAGCAGCGTGGGACAGGGCTCCGGGGAGCTGTTTTTT. Residues: CASSVGQGSGELFF.